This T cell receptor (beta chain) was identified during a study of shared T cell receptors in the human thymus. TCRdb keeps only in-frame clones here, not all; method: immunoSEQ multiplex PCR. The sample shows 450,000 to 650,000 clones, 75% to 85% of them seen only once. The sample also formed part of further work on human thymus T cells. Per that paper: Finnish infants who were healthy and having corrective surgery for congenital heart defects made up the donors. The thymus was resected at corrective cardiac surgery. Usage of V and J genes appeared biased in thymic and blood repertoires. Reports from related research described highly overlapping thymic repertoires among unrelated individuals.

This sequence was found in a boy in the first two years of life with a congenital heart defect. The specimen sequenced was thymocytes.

The CDR3 spells CASRLNGTSGRGSYNEQFF. DNA for the CDR3: TGTGCCAGCAGGTTAAATGGGACTAGCGGGAGGGGGTCCTACAATGAGCAGTTCTTC. V usage is TRBV5-4 and J usage is TRBJ2-1; 16 bases line up with TRBD2. Looked up from germline, CDR1 is SGHNT and CDR2 is YYREEE (reference sequence). V lost 5 bases to trimming and J lost 1 base; unmatched junction nucleotides: 9. The CDR3 is made up of 19 amino acids.